One sample yielded the 19 T cell receptor beta chains listed below, sequenced in a study of CD8+ T cells in alopecia areata (dated by TCRdb to 2016 to 2019). Library construction relied on the immunoSEQ multiplex PCR assay. For TCR sequencing, RNA was extracted from every sample and reverse transcribed into cDNA to serve as template. TCRdb re-hosts the immuneACCESS table, in-frame sequences only. Its copies lack some clones; in the studies checked, an unresolved V gene accounts for under half of them, and the cause for the rest is not known. The sample table records about 200,000 clones; roughly two fifths of these occur just once. 0.4% to 0.55% of the sample is held by the ten biggest clonotypes. According to the study, the label for this sample's treatment or condition signals: oral pan-JAK inhibitor, 5-10 mg twice daily. The specimen was CD4+ T cells sorted from blood, collected at roughly week 30, from a patient treated with tofacitinib. Every receptor here comes from a human donor with alopecia areata.

CDR3 in DNA: TGTGCCAGCAGCGAACAGGCGCCAGGCTCGCCCCAGCATTTT. It specifies CASSEQAPGSPQHF. The chain has TRBV7-2 and TRBJ1-5, with D possibly TRBD1 on 5 matching bases. Per germline, CDR1 SGHTA and CDR2 FQGNSA. V was shortened by 5 bases and J by 9 bases, with 17 bases between the two germline ends. This CDR3 is built from 14 residues. The full variable domain, in which reference TRBV7-2 and TRBJ1-5 provide the parts outside the CDR3, is GAGVSQSPSNKVTEKGKDVELRCDPISGHTALYWYRQSLGQGLEFLIYFQGNSAPDKSGLPSDRFSAERTGGSVSTLTIQRTQQEDSAVYLCASSEQAPGSPQHFGDGTRLSIL.

This clone has more than one count but fewer than ten. This chain links TRBV2 with TRBJ1-5; unclear D gene. V dropped 5 bases and J dropped 0 bases, with 11 bases sitting between them. Germline V gene data show CDR1 as SNHLY and CDR2 as FYNNEI. The CDR3 totals 15 residues. The CDR3 sequence is CASSTDTHSNQPQHF. The CDR3 DNA reads TGTGCCAGCAGTACTGACACCCATAGCAATCAGCCCCAGCATTTT.

The chain links TRBV6-6 to TRBJ1-1, with a weak D call TRBD1 (6 bases). The CDR3 covers 15 residues. Germline CDR1 reads MNHNY; CDR2 reads SVGAGI (reference sequence). V lost 2 bases, J lost 2 bases, and 12 bases lay in between. The CDR3 is CASSYRGGTNTEAFF. CDR3 DNA: TGTGCCAGCAGTTACAGGGGGGGAACCAACACTGAAGCTTTCTTT.

J is TRBJ2-3 and V is TRBV19, with TRBD1 matching over 7 bases. V lost 7 bases and J lost 2; bases outside the gene matches: 9. The CDR3 covers 15 residues. Germline V CDR1 and CDR2: LNHDA, SQIVND (reference sequence). CDR3 sequence (DNA): TGTGCCAGTACCCCCAGACAGGGATCCACAGATACGCAGTATTTT. This sequence encodes CASTPRQGSTDTQYF.

This clone was seen at least ten times. The chain carries TRBV7-9 and TRBJ2-1; TRBD1 matches at 12 bases. CDR3 length: 14 amino acids. Trimming at V came to 1 base and at J to 16 bases, leaving 8 bases not matched to a gene. The germline V gene has CDR1 SEHNR and CDR2 FQNEAQ (reference sequence). CDR3 amino acids: CASSLEGQGASGFF. For the CDR3, the DNA is TGTGCCAGCAGCTTAGAGGGACAGGGGGCCTCGGGTTTCTTC.

The genes are TRBV6-5 and TRBJ1-5, with D tentatively TRBD1 (5 bases). Trimming removed 2 bases at V and 6 bases at J, with 11 bases between. This CDR3 is built from 14 residues. Germline V gene sequence: CDR1 MNHEY, CDR2 SVGAGI. The DNA of the CDR3 is TGTGCCAGCAGTTACGACGGGGGTGGTCAGCCCCAGCATTTT. Translating gives CASSYDGGGQPQHF.

In its sample, this clone was seen many times. This chain connects TRBV7-9 to TRBJ1-1; no reliable D call. The CDR3 has 15 amino acids. Trimming took 5 bases from V and 2 from J, leaving 15 bases between them. Per germline, CDR1 SEHNR and CDR2 FQNEAQ (reference sequence). In DNA form, the CDR3 reads TGTGCCAGCAGCCCAGTCGCCCGGAGAAACACTGAAGCTTTCTTT. Amino acids: CASSPVARRNTEAFF.

This clone has a handful of counts. The same CDR3 is also encoded by other DNA sequences in this sample. The chain recombines TRBV5-6 with TRBJ2-3; TRBD1 might be the D (5 bases). This CDR3 is 16 amino acids long. V was shortened by 0 bases and J by 1 base, with 12 bases between the two germline ends. Germline V gene sequence: CDR1 SGHDT, CDR2 YYEEEE. Here the CDR3 reads CASSLVPGQGTDTQYF. CDR3 in DNA: TGTGCCAGCAGCTTGGTACCAGGGCAGGGCACAGATACGCAGTATTTT.

V gene TRBV5-1 combines with J gene TRBJ2-1; 8 bases map to TRBD1. From germline, CDR1 is SGHRS and CDR2 YFSETQ. Trimming took 5 bases from V and 3 from J; bases not matched to a gene: 4. The CDR3 sequence is 14 residues long. In DNA, the CDR3 is TGCGCCAGCAGGCCAGGGGGCTACTACAATGAGCAGTTCTTC. Amino acids: CASRPGGYYNEQFF. Supplemented by reference TRBV5-1 and TRBJ2-1, the full variable domain reads KAGVTQTPRYLIKTRGQQVTLSCSPISGHRSVSWYQQTPGQGLQFLFEYFSETQRNKGNFPGRFSGRQFSNSRSEMNVSTLELGDSALYLCASRPGGYYNEQFFGPGTRLTVL.

This chain joins TRBV20-1 and TRBJ2-7; tentatively, D is TRBD2 (6 bases). V was clipped by 8 bases and J by 3 bases, with 11 bases between them. The CDR3 is 11 amino acids. Per germline, CDR1 DFQATT and CDR2 SNEGSKA (reference sequence). The CDR3 is CSPGTGYEQYF. The CDR3 DNA sequence: TGCAGTCCCGGGACTGGCTACGAGCAGTACTTC.

This clone was seen a handful of times. The chain combines TRBV2 with TRBJ2-7, with TRBD1 matching 8 bases. Germline CDR1 reads SNHLY; CDR2 reads FYNNEI. The CDR3 spans 15 residues. J gave up 2 bases and V 8 bases, and 11 bases lay outside the gene matches. CDR3 residues: CASPNYGTGTYEQYF. The CDR3 coding sequence is TGTGCCAGCCCGAATTATGGGACAGGAACCTACGAGCAGTACTTC. Full variable domain (remainder filled in from reference TRBV2 and TRBJ2-7): EPEVTQTPSHQVTQMGQEVILRCVPISNHLYFYWYRQILGQKVEFLVSFYNNEISEKSEIFDDQFSVERPDGSNFTLKIRSTKLEDSAMYFCASPNYGTGTYEQYFGPGTRLTVT.

The gene calls are TRBV7-3 and TRBJ2-1, with D perhaps matching TRBD2 (6 bases). Per the germline V gene, CDR1 is SGHTA and CDR2 is FQGTGA. V lost 3 bases, J lost 0 bases, and 12 bases lay in between. The CDR3 is 16 amino acids. The CDR3 sequence: CASSLGGISSYNEQFF. The CDR3 coding sequence is TGTGCCAGCAGCTTGGGGGGAATTAGCTCCTACAATGAGCAGTTCTTC.

The CDR3 bases are TGTGCCAGCAGTTCCCCCGCCGGGACTAGCGGGGCCTACAATGAGCAGTTCTTC. It translates to CASSSPAGTSGAYNEQFF. This chain links TRBV7-2 with TRBJ2-1, with 13 bases lining up with TRBD2. The CDR3 loop spans 18 amino acids. Trimming removed 6 bases from V and 2 bases from J; junction bases left unmatched: 10. Germline V CDR1 and CDR2: SGHTA, FQGNSA.

The chain carries TRBV6-6 and TRBJ1-6; D not resolved. The V and J ends lost 0 bases and 8 bases respectively, with 14 bases between them. The CDR3 totals 16 residues. From germline, CDR1 is MNHNY and CDR2 SVGAGI (reference sequence). The chain's CDR3 is CASSYSNVGIDSPLHF. Written as DNA, the CDR3 is TGTGCCAGCAGTTACTCGAATGTAGGTATCGATTCACCCCTCCACTTT.

This clone was found a few times. V gene TRBV7-7 combines with J gene TRBJ2-5, with no clear D. This CDR3 has 15 residues. Per germline, CDR1 SSHAT and CDR2 FNYEAQ (reference sequence). Trimming took off 0 bases at V and 0 bases at J, with 8 bases between the two ends. CDR3 region: CASSLAATYQETQYF. In DNA form, the CDR3 reads TGTGCCAGCAGCTTAGCTGCGACCTACCAAGAGACCCAGTACTTC.

This clone was counted between two and nine times. This chain links TRBV5-6 with TRBJ2-3; D gene unclear. Germline V gene lookup returns CDR1 SGHDT and CDR2 YYEEEE. V was pared by 2 bases and J by 2 bases, with 9 bases between. The CDR3 is 14 amino acids. This CDR3 reads CASSFGQNTDTQYF. Written as DNA, the CDR3 is TGTGCCAGCAGCTTTGGGCAGAACACAGATACGCAGTATTTT.

In its sample, this clone was seen a few times. The V gene is TRBV30, the J gene TRBJ2-1, with a weak D call TRBD2 (5 bases). V was clipped by 0 bases and J by 0 bases, with 9 bases between them. CDR3 size: 15 residues. CDR1 is GTSNPN and CDR2 is SVGIG in the germline V gene (reference sequence). In DNA form, the CDR3 reads TGTGCCTGGAGTGTGGACTTTCACTCCTACAATGAGCAGTTCTTC. Protein: CAWSVDFHSYNEQFF.

This clone was picked up a small number of times. The rearrangement links TRBV20-1 to TRBJ2-7; D uncertain. This CDR3 contains 11 residues. V gave up 6 bases and J gave up 3 bases, with 9 bases separating them. Germline-derived CDR1 and CDR2 are DFQATT and SNEGSKA (reference sequence). The CDR3 DNA sequence: TGCAGTGCATCCACCGGCTACGAGCAGTACTTC. As protein: CSASTGYEQYF.

The chain combines TRBV29-1 with TRBJ2-2; possible D gene TRBD1, 5 bases. The V gene lost 6 bases and the J gene lost 6 bases, with 17 bases spanning the gap. Per the germline V gene, CDR1 is SQVTM and CDR2 is ANQGSEA. There are 14 residues in the CDR3. The CDR3 DNA is TGCAGCGTCCGCACACATACAGGTTCCGGGGAGCTGTTTTTT. Translated: CSVRTHTGSGELFF.